The next 18 T cell receptor beta chains were all read from a single sample in a study of cytomegalovirus exposure and HLA in healthy donors. Primers for the PCR totalled 60 Vbeta and 13 Jbeta. Libraries were prepared by immunoSEQ multiplex PCR; TCRdb keeps only in-frame clonotypes and omits some of them. Its listing shows roughly 57,000 clones. Material for sequencing was PBMCs. The origin of the receptors is a man aged 18 to 30 in good health and CMV-seropositive.

CDR3: CASSTTQGWGQNEQFF. DNA for the CDR3: TGTGCCAGTAGTACGACGCAGGGGTGGGGGCAGAATGAGCAGTTCTTC. The chain is built from TRBV19 and TRBJ2-1; a possible D gene is TRBD1 (6 bases). The CDR3 contains 16 residues. Trimming shortened V by 4 bases and J by 7 bases, and 20 bases separated the two germline ends. CDR1 is LNHDA and CDR2 is SQIVND in the germline V gene (reference sequence).

The chain employs TRBV11-2 and TRBJ2-2; a possible D gene is TRBD2 (5 bases). From germline, CDR1 is SGHAT and CDR2 FQNNGV. The CDR3 consists of 13 residues. V lost 4 bases and J lost 4, with 7 bases in between. The CDR3 sequence: CASSSRGTGELFF. In DNA, the CDR3 is TGTGCCAGCAGCTCCCGGGGCACCGGGGAGCTGTTTTTT.

This chain links TRBV28 with TRBJ1-1; TRBD1 might be the D (5 bases). The CDR3 contains 12 residues. CDR1 is MDHEN, CDR2 SYDVKM, per germline. V dropped 11 bases and J dropped 4 bases, with 14 bases sitting between them. CDR3 sequence: CAAEGASTEAFF. The CDR3 region has the DNA TGTGCCGCGGAAGGGGCTAGCACTGAAGCTTTCTTT.

The rearrangement uses TRBV6-1 and TRBJ2-3; tentatively, D is TRBD2 (5 bases). The CDR3 sequence is 18 residues long. Trimming left V 2 bases short and J 4 bases short, with 22 bases between. Germline V gene lookup returns CDR1 MNHNS and CDR2 SASEGT. DNA for the CDR3: TGTGCCAGCAGTGAATCGCAGGTCGTCCGCTCCGGGGCAGATACGCAGTATTTT. Translated: CASSESQVVRSGADTQYF.

The chain carries TRBV11-3 and TRBJ1-1; D possibly corresponds to TRBD1 (6 bases). The CDR3 has 12 residues. Germline loops: CDR1 SGHNT, CDR2 YENEEA. Trimming removed 5 bases at V and 6 bases at J, with 10 bases between. CDR3 nucleotide sequence: TGTGCCAGCAGCCGGGACAACGCTGAAGCTTTCTTT. Translating it yields CASSRDNAEAFF.

The chain carries TRBV5-6 and TRBJ2-2; 11 bases are a match to TRBD2. Per germline, CDR1 SGHDT and CDR2 YYEEEE. The CDR3 contains 16 residues. The ends lost 3 bases at V and 2 bases at J; junction bases unmatched: 3. CDR3 coding DNA: TGTGCCAGCAGCTGGGGACTAGCGGACAACACCGGGGAGCTGTTTTTT. Translation gives CASSWGLADNTGELFF. The complete variable domain, with remaining parts taken from reference TRBV5-6 and TRBJ2-2, reads DAGVTQSPTHLIKTRGQQVTLRCSPKSGHDTVSWYQQALGQGPQFIFQYYEEEERQRGNFPDRFSGHQFPNYSSELNVNALLLGDSALYLCASSWGLADNTGELFFGEGSRLTVL.

V and J are TRBV28 and TRBJ2-7; 10 nucleotides agree with TRBD2. The CDR3 consists of 15 residues. Per germline, CDR1 MDHEN and CDR2 SYDVKM. The junction had 4 bases not matched to a gene; V was cut back by 5 bases and J by 0 bases. Here the CDR3 reads CASSPSGGPSYEQYF. CDR3 in DNA: TGTGCCAGCAGTCCTAGCGGGGGCCCCTCCTACGAGCAGTACTTC. The variable domain in full, completed from reference TRBV28 and TRBJ2-7, reads DVKVTQSSRYLVKRTGEKVFLECVQDMDHENMFWYRQDPGLGLRLIYFSYDVKMKEKGDIPEGYSVSREKKERFSLILESASTNQTSMYLCASSPSGGPSYEQYFGPGTRLTVT.

The rearrangement links TRBV19 to TRBJ2-5; 11 positions agree with TRBD1. The J call may be in error: the DNA end matches TRBJ2-7 better. CDR1 and CDR2 from the germline V gene are LNHDA and SQIVND (reference sequence). This CDR3 comprises 15 residues. The CDR3 region has the DNA TGTGCCAGTAGTACATCGGGACAGGGGGCCTACGAGCAGTACTTC. Its translation is CASSTSGQGAYEQYF.

The J gene is TRBJ2-5, the V gene TRBV30; 13 nucleotides align to TRBD2. Per germline, CDR1 GTSNPN and CDR2 SVGIG (reference sequence). The CDR3 runs 15 residues. The ends lost 2 bases at V and 5 bases at J; junction bases unmatched: 5. The CDR3 protein is CAWSPGLAGRETQYF. CDR3 DNA: TGTGCCTGGAGTCCGGGACTAGCGGGGAGGGAGACCCAGTACTTC.

The chain links TRBV5-4 to TRBJ1-2; 8 bases fit TRBD1. V was pared by 0 bases and J by 8 bases, with 12 bases of the junction left unmatched. This CDR3 is 16 amino acids long. The germline gives CDR1 SGHNT, CDR2 YYREEE (reference sequence). CDR3 nucleotides: TGTGCCAGCAGCTTGGGGGGGACAGGACCCTCAGGAGGCTACACCTTC. Amino acids: CASSLGGTGPSGGYTF.

This clone is identified as medium-sized from frequency. The genes are TRBV11-1 and TRBJ2-5, with TRBD2 matching 10 bases. After removal of 4 bases from V and 3 bases from J, the junction contained 5 bases not matched to a gene. The CDR3 has 15 residues. The germline V gene encodes CDR1 SGHAT and CDR2 FQDESV (reference sequence). CDR3 sequence: CASSSQREGEETQYF. The CDR3 DNA is TGTGCCAGCAGCTCTCAGCGGGAGGGGGAAGAGACCCAGTACTTC.

The chain uses TRBV30 and TRBJ2-7; the match to TRBD2 covers 7 bases. The CDR3 runs to 13 residues. Looked up from germline, CDR1 is GTSNPN and CDR2 is SVGIG (reference sequence). The V segment lost 7 bases and the J segment 3 bases; nucleotides outside the gene matches: 9. The CDR3 region is CASRVTSNYEQYF. DNA of the CDR3: TGTGCCTCGAGGGTGACTAGCAACTACGAGCAGTACTTC.

The V call is TRBV2, the J call TRBJ2-5; 7 nucleotides line up with TRBD1. The ends lost 7 bases at V and 5 bases at J; junction bases unmatched: 19. The CDR3 loop spans 17 amino acids. Germline-derived CDR1 and CDR2 are SNHLY and FYNNEI. CDR3 in DNA: TGTGCCAGCAATCCTCAAGGGACAGCCGGGTCAGGGGAGACCCAGTACTTC. Amino acids: CASNPQGTAGSGETQYF.

V is TRBV6-1 and J is TRBJ2-7; 7 nucleotides line up with TRBD1. With V trimmed by 8 bases and J by 2 bases, 6 bases remained unmatched. Germline V gene sequence: CDR1 MNHNS, CDR2 SASEGT. The CDR3 is made up of 13 amino acids. The CDR3 loop reads CASEGAGTYEQYF. In DNA form, the CDR3 reads TGTGCCAGCGAGGGGGCAGGGACCTACGAGCAGTACTTC.

The rearrangement links TRBV11-2 to TRBJ2-5, with a tentative D call TRBD1 (5 bases). V was cut by 0 bases and J by 2 bases, with 7 bases left in between. Per the germline V gene, CDR1 is SGHAT and CDR2 is FQNNGV. The CDR3 is made up of 14 amino acids. The CDR3 spells CASSLETVQETQYF. CDR3 DNA sequence: TGTGCCAGCAGCTTAGAGACAGTTCAAGAGACCCAGTACTTC.

The J gene is TRBJ1-6, the V gene TRBV13; 8 nucleotides align to TRBD1. J lost 6 bases, V lost 5 bases, and 3 bases had no gene match. Germline values: CDR1 PRHDT, CDR2 FYEKMQ (reference sequence). The CDR3 runs to 14 residues. The CDR3 coding sequence is TGTGCCAGCAGCCTGGACAGGGTTAATTCACCCCTCCACTTT. Amino acid sequence: CASSLDRVNSPLHF.

This rearrangement joins TRBV28 to TRBJ2-7; no firm D call. V lost 2 bases, J lost 3 bases, and 5 bases lay in between. The CDR3 runs 12 residues. CDR1 MDHEN and CDR2 SYDVKM come from the germline V gene. CDR3 sequence (DNA): TGTGCCAGCAGTTTAGAGATCTACGAGCAGTACTTC. It encodes CASSLEIYEQYF.

This chain joins TRBV4-1 and TRBJ2-7; tentatively, D is TRBD2 (5 bases). This CDR3 has 13 amino acids. Between the trimmed V and J ends, which lost 4 bases and 6 bases, there was a span of 13 bases. The germline V gene has CDR1 MGHRA and CDR2 YSYEKL. CDR3 in DNA: TGCGCCAGCAGCCCCGCACTAGAACGCGAGCAGTACTTC. This sequence encodes CASSPALEREQYF.